A single sample is the source of the 17 T cell receptor beta chains below, sequenced in a study of Ad26.COV2.S vaccination and SARS-CoV-2 variants. TCRdb's copy holds only in-frame clones and misses some; the assay was immunoSEQ multiplex PCR. Among 200,000 to 300,000 clones, approximately 88% were seen once, and the ten largest hold around 10%. Treatment meaning: about 20 received Ad26.COV2.S at low or high dose, single or two shots; 5 received placebo; per-sample allocation not given. The samples were gathered on day 63 after the first injection of vaccine or placebo. The sample in question was peripheral blood, obtained in a trial of Ad26.COV2.S vaccine versus placebo. These receptors were collected from a person between 18 and 59 years old who received the Ad26.COV2.S COVID-19 vaccine or a placebo.

The chain has TRBV6-2 or TRBV6-3 and TRBJ1-1; TRBD1 is a possible D gene (5 bases). CDR1 and CDR2 (germline): MNHEY, SVGEGT. The CDR3 has 13 amino acids. Trimming took 6 bases from V and 2 from J, leaving 10 bases between them. The CDR3 loop is CASSSTANTEAFF. CDR3 nucleotide sequence: TGTGCCAGCAGCTCGACAGCAAACACTGAAGCTTTCTTT.

In DNA form, the CDR3 reads TGTGCCAGCAGCCTTCGGGGTCTTGGGACCGGGGAGCTGTTTTTT. It encodes CASSLRGLGTGELFF. The chain uses TRBV3-1 (or the pseudogene TRBV3-2) and TRBJ2-2, with a tentative D call TRBD2 (5 bases). Trimming shortened V by 4 bases and J by 5 bases, and 14 bases separated the two germline ends. CDR1 is LGHDT and CDR2 is YNNKEL in the germline V gene (reference sequence). The CDR3 has 15 residues.

The V call is TRBV5-1, the J call TRBJ2-5; D possibly matches TRBD1 or TRBD2 (5 bases each). CDR1 and CDR2 from the germline V gene are SGHRS and YFSETQ. Deletions cut 4 bases from V and 5 bases from J, with 15 bases between. There are 14 residues in the CDR3. CDR3 sequence: CASSTGTIGETQYF. The CDR3 nucleotides are TGCGCCAGCAGCACCGGGACCATCGGGGAGACCCAGTACTTC.

J is TRBJ1-2 and V is TRBV7-6; the match to TRBD1 covers 8 bases. The CDR3 is 17 residues long. Germline CDR1 and CDR2: SGHVS and FNYEAQ. The junction had 18 bases not matched to a gene; V was cut back by 5 bases and J by 7 bases. The CDR3 loop is CASSATRLTGDMGGYTF. The CDR3, as DNA: TGTGCCAGCAGCGCAACCCGCCTGACAGGGGATATGGGTGGCTACACCTTC.

This rearrangement joins TRBV18 to TRBJ2-1; D is uncertain. V gave up 0 bases and J gave up 5 bases, with 14 bases separating them. The germline CDR1 and CDR2 sequences are KGHSH and LQKENI. This CDR3 contains 16 residues. CDR3 sequence (DNA): TGTGCCAGCTCACCACCGGGTATCTCATCCAACAATGAGCAGTTCTTC. Translated, it gives CASSPPGISSNNEQFF.

The chain employs TRBV18 and TRBJ2-5; D is unresolved. CDR1 KGHSH and CDR2 LQKENI come from the germline V gene. V gave up 2 bases and J gave up 4 bases, with 5 bases separating them. The CDR3 length is 12 residues. DNA of the CDR3: TGTGCCAGCTCACCAGGTAGAGAGACCCAGTACTTC. Its translation: CASSPGRETQYF.

J is TRBJ2-3 and V is TRBV28, with 8 bases that match TRBD2. Germline-derived CDR1 and CDR2 are MDHEN and SYDVKM. The CDR3 loop spans 18 amino acids. J was trimmed by 1 base and V by 5 bases; bases with no gene match: 14. CDR3 residues: CASSGAGEIGAGTDTQYF. In DNA form, the CDR3 reads TGTGCCAGCAGTGGAGCGGGGGAGATCGGAGCCGGCACAGATACGCAGTATTTT.

Regarding this clone: The same CDR3 arises from other DNA sequences in this sample as well. V gene TRBV11-3 combines with J gene TRBJ2-1; D might be TRBD2 (6 bases). Germline V gene data show CDR1 as SGHNT and CDR2 as YENEEA. There are 15 residues in the CDR3. V gave up 4 bases and J gave up 3 bases, with 13 bases separating them. DNA of the CDR3: TGTGCCAGCAGCTCCCTGGGAGGAGACTACAATGAGCAGTTCTTC. Amino acids: CASSSLGGDYNEQFF.

This sequence joins TRBV12-3 or TRBV12-4 and TRBJ1-1; D is unclear. V was clipped by 9 bases and J by 6 bases, with 8 bases between them. CDR3 length: 10 residues. The CDR3 region has the DNA TGTGCCAGTGGGGAGCCTGAAGCTTTCTTT. Amino acid sequence: CASGEPEAFF.

The V call is TRBV5-1, the J call TRBJ2-7; 9 bases are shared with TRBD1. The germline V gene has CDR1 SGHRS and CDR2 YFSETQ. The V gene end was trimmed by 7 bases and the J gene end by 3 bases; junction bases not matched to a gene: 8. This CDR3 is built from 14 residues. This CDR3 is CASPILTGGYEQYF. Here the CDR3 DNA reads TGCGCCAGCCCCATCCTGACAGGGGGCTACGAGCAGTACTTC. The whole variable domain, filled in from reference TRBV5-1 and TRBJ2-7, reads KAGVTQTPRYLIKTRGQQVTLSCSPISGHRSVSWYQQTPGQGLQFLFEYFSETQRNKGNFPGRFSGRQFSNSRSEMNVSTLELGDSALYLCASPILTGGYEQYFGPGTRLTVT.

The chain recombines TRBV14 with TRBJ2-7; D unclear. V shed 6 bases and J shed 3 bases, with 15 bases lying between them. The CDR3 length is 14 residues. Germline V lookup: CDR1 SGHDN, CDR2 FVKESK. The chain's CDR3 is CASSPGVSGYEQYF. As DNA, the CDR3 is TGTGCCAGCAGTCCAGGAGTTTCGGGCTACGAGCAGTACTTC.

The chain combines TRBV10-3 with TRBJ1-1; 7 bases are shared with TRBD1. V was pared by 4 bases and J by 3 bases, with 2 bases of the junction left unmatched. Per the germline V gene, CDR1 is ENHRY and CDR2 is SYGVKD. This CDR3 has 13 amino acids. The CDR3 is CAISGTGDTEAFF. The CDR3 nucleotides read TGTGCCATCAGTGGGACAGGCGACACTGAAGCTTTCTTT.

The V gene is TRBV5-1, the J gene TRBJ1-3; possibly TRBD1 for D (5 bases). The CDR3 spans 14 residues. CDR1 SGHRS and CDR2 YFSETQ come from the germline V gene. The ends were cut back, 7 bases at V and 0 bases at J, with 11 bases in the middle. CDR3 coding DNA: TGCGCCAGCCGGGGGGAGAGCTCTGGAAACACCATATATTTT. Its translation: CASRGESSGNTIYF.

This chain connects TRBV10-3 to TRBJ1-2; 7 bases agree with TRBD1. With V trimmed by 2 bases and J by 4 bases, 1 base remained unmatched. The CDR3 has 13 residues. Germline CDR1 is ENHRY and CDR2 is SYGVKD. In DNA, the CDR3 is TGTGCCATCAGTGAGCGACAGGGCTATGGCTACACCTTC. Translating it yields CAISERQGYGYTF.

The chain employs TRBV3-1 (or the pseudogene TRBV3-2) and TRBJ2-2; D is perhaps TRBD2 (5 bases). The CDR3 consists of 16 residues. The V end was cut by 0 bases, the J end by 5 bases, with 13 bases between. The germline CDR1 and CDR2 sequences are LGHDT and YNNKEL (reference sequence). This CDR3 is CASSQEARDWTGELFF. CDR3 coding DNA: TGTGCCAGCAGCCAAGAGGCCCGGGATTGGACCGGGGAGCTGTTTTTT.

This rearrangement joins TRBV12-3 or TRBV12-4 to TRBJ1-2; TRBD1 might be the D (5 bases). This CDR3 is built from 13 residues. The V gene lost 3 bases and the J gene lost 8 bases, with 13 bases spanning the gap. The CDR3 region has the DNA TGTGCCAGCAGTTTGAGGGGTCTCAGCGGCTACACCTTC. This codes for CASSLRGLSGYTF.

This sequence joins TRBV9 and TRBJ2-5, with 9 bases lining up with TRBD2. The CDR3 loop spans 15 amino acids. Germline-derived CDR1 and CDR2 are SGDLS and YYNGEE. V lost 4 bases, J lost 5 bases, and 9 bases stayed unmatched. In nucleotides, the CDR3 is TGTGCCAGCAGCACTACGGCGGGGGGGCCGGAGACCCAGTACTTC. It yields the protein CASSTTAGGPETQYF.